The rows below give T cell receptor beta chains drawn from one sample of a study of shared clonotypes between healthy human individuals. Assay used: immunoSEQ multiplex PCR; TCRdb lists only in-frame clones, some missing. Among around 2,000,000 clones listed, approximately 94% were seen once. Material: naive CD8+ T cells from PBMCs. These receptors came from a man between 18 and 29 years old in good health. Some clones in this sample may be carry-over from other donors' samples. Each CDR3 is given with its conserved first and last residue. The D gene is left open where the match is weak. The size field is filled for only some rows; it gives once, few, many or a size class.

clone_size	v_call	j_call	d_call	cdr3_nt	cdr3_aa
NA	TRBV27	TRBJ2-4	NA	TGTGCCAGCAGCCCGGGGCCAGGGAATCAAGCGCCTGCCAAAAACATTCAGTACTTC	CASSPGPGNQAPAKNIQYF
NA	TRBV28	TRBJ1-1	TRBD1	TGTGCCAGCAGTTTAATGGGGGACAGGGTGAACACTGAAGCTTTCTTT	CASSLMGDRVNTEAFF
NA	TRBV28	TRBJ1-5	NA	TGTGCCAGCAGTTTAGATGTGCGGAGTCAGCCCCAGCATTTT	CASSLDVRSQPQHF
once	TRBV5-4	TRBJ1-1	NA	TGTGCCAGCAGCTTGGTCAATGAGGGGGACACTGAAGCTTTCTTT	CASSLVNEGDTEAFF
NA	TRBV7-9	TRBJ2-1	TRBD2	TGTGCCAGCAGCTCAAGCGGGAGCTCACCCTCCATTGAGCAGTTCTTC	CASSSSGSSPSIEQFF
NA	TRBV5-5	TRBJ2-7	TRBD1	TGTGCCAGCAGCTCCTTCTCACAGGGGGCCTACGAGCAGTACTTC	CASSSFSQGAYEQYF
NA	TRBV19	TRBJ2-2	NA	TGTGCCAGTACCCTAAACACCGGGGAGCTGTTTTTT	CASTLNTGELFF
NA	TRBV28	TRBJ1-5	NA	TGTGCCAGCAGCCTGGGGCGAAATCAGCCCCAGCATTTT	CASSLGRNQPQHF
NA	TRBV2	TRBJ2-3	TRBD2	TGTGCCAGCAGTGAAGTCGCGGGAGTAGGCACAGATACGCAGTATTTT	CASSEVAGVGTDTQYF
NA	TRBV9	TRBJ2-7	TRBD2	TGTGCCAGCAACCAGGGGGATGGGCTAGCGGGAGCCAGAGAGCAGTACTTC	CASNQGDGLAGAREQYF
NA	TRBV27	TRBJ2-1	NA	TGTGCCAGCAGTTTAGCCGCTAGCGACAGGTACAATGAGCAGTTCTTC	CASSLAASDRYNEQFF
NA	TRBV7-2	TRBJ2-3	NA	TGTGCCAGCAGCTCCCTCCGGGCCACAGATACGCAGTATTTT	CASSSLRATDTQYF
NA	TRBV9	TRBJ2-2	NA	TGTGCCAGCAGCGTACGTACAGGGCACACCGGGGAGCTGTTTTTT	CASSVRTGHTGELFF
NA	TRBV28	TRBJ2-7	NA	TGTGCCAGCAGTTTTGTTCGTCAGGAGTCCTACGAGCAGTACTTC	CASSFVRQESYEQYF
NA	TRBV28	TRBJ2-3	NA	TGTGCCAGCACTTCAGGGAAGGAGGGATATACGCAGTATTTT	CASTSGKEGYTQYF
NA	TRBV29-1	TRBJ1-1	TRBD1	TGCAGCGTCGACGTCGGGACAGGGGTTGTCACTGAAGCTTTCTTT	CSVDVGTGVVTEAFF